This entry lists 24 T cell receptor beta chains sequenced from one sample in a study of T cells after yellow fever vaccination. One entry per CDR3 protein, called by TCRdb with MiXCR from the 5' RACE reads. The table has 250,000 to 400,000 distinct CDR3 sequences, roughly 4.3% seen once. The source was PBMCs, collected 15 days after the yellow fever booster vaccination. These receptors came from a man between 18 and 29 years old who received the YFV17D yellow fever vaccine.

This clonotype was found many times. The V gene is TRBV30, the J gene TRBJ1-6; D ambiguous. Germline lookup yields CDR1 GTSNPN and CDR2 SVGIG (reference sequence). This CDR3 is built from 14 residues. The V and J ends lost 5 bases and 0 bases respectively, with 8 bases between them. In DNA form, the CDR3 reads TGTGCCTGGGGGAGGAGCTCCTATAATTCACCCCTCCACTTT. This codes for CAWGRSSYNSPLHF. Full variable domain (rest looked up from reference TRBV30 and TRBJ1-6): SQTIHQWPATLVQPVGSPLSLECTVEGTSNPNLYWYRQAAGRGLQLLFYSVGIGQISSEVPQNLSASRPQDRQFILSSKKLLLSDSGFYLCAWGRSSYNSPLHFGNGTRLTVT.

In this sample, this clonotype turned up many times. CDR3 in amino acids: CASINPGTQETQYF. CDR3 DNA: TGTGCCAGCATTAATCCCGGGACGCAAGAGACCCAGTACTTC. This rearrangement joins TRBV6-2 or TRBV6-3 to TRBJ2-5; perhaps D is TRBD1 or TRBD2 (5 bases each). V was cut by 7 bases and J by 2 bases, with 14 bases left in between. The CDR3 length is 14 residues. Germline V gene lookup returns CDR1 MNHEY and CDR2 SVGEGT.

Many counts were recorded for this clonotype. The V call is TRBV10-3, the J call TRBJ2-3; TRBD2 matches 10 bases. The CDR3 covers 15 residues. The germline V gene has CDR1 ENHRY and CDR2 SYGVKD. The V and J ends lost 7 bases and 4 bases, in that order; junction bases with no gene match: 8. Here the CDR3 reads CAIMKGLASSDTQYF. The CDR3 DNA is TGTGCCATCATGAAGGGACTAGCGAGTTCAGATACGCAGTATTTT.

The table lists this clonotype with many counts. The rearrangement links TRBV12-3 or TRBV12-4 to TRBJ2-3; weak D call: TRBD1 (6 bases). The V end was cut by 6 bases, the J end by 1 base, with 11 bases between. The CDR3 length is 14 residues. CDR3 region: CASSLSGGTDTQYF. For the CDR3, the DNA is TGTGCCAGCAGCTTATCAGGGGGCACAGATACGCAGTATTTT.

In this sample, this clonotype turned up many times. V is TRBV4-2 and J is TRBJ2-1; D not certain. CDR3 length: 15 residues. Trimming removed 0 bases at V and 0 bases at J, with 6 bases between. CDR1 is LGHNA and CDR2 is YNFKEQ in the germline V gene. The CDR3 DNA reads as TGTGCCAGCAGCCAAGAATGGAGCTCCTACAATGAGCAGTTCTTC. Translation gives CASSQEWSSYNEQFF.

This CDR3 reads CASSYDTFGELFF. The DNA for the CDR3 is TGTGCCAGCAGTTACGACACCTTCGGGGAGCTGTTTTTT. The genes are TRBV2 and TRBJ2-2, with D hard to call. Germline assignment: CDR1 SNHLY and CDR2 FYNNEI. Trimming removed 5 bases from V and 7 bases from J, with 11 bases in between. The CDR3 spans 13 residues.

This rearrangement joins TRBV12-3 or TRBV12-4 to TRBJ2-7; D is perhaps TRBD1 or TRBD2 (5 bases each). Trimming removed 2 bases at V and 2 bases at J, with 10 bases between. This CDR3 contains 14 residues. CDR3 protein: CASSLFGDAYEQYV. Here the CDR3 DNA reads TGTGCCAGCAGTTTATTTGGGGACGCCTACGAGCAGTACGTC.

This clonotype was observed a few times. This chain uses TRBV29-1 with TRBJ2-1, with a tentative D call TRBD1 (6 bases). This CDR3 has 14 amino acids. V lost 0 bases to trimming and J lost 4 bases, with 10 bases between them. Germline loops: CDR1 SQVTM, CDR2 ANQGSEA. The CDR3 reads CSVEDRGRYNEQFF. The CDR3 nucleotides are TGCAGCGTTGAAGACAGGGGCAGGTACAATGAGCAGTTCTTC.

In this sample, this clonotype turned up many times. The CDR3 sequence: CASSPGLVRADTQYF. CDR3 coding DNA: TGTGCCAGCAGCCCAGGACTAGTCAGGGCAGATACGCAGTATTTT. The chain couples TRBV9 to TRBJ2-3, with 7 bases identical to TRBD2. From germline, CDR1 is SGDLS and CDR2 YYNGEE. This CDR3 has 15 residues. Trimming cost V 4 bases and J 4 bases; bases outside gene matches: 9.

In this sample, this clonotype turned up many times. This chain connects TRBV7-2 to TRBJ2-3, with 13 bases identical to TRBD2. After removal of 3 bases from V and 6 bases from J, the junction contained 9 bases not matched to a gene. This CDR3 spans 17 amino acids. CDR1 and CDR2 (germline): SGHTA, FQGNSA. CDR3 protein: CASSLSLLAGGLDTQYF. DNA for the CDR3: TGTGCCAGCAGCTTGAGTCTACTAGCGGGGGGGCTGGATACGCAGTATTTT.

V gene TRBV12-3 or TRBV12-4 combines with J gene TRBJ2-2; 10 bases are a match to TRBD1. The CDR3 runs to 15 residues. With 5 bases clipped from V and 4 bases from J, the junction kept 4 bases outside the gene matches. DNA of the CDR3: TGTGCCAGCAGTCCGACAGGGGGCGGCACCGGGGAGCTGTTTTTT. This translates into CASSPTGGGTGELFF.

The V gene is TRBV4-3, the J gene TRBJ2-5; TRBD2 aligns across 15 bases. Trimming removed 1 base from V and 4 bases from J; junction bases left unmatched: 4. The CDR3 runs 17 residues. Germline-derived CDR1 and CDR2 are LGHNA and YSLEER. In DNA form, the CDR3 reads TGCGCCAGCAGCCAAGGGACTAGCGGGGGGGCCGCAGAGACCCAGTACTTC. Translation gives CASSQGTSGGAAETQYF.

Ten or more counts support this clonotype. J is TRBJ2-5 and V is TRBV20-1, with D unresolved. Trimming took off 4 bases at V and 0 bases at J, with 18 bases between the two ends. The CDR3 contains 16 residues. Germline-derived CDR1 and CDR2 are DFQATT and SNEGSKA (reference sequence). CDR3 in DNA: TGCAGTGCTACCCCTCCCGAAAGGGTCAACCAAGAGACCCAGTACTTC. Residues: CSATPPERVNQETQYF.

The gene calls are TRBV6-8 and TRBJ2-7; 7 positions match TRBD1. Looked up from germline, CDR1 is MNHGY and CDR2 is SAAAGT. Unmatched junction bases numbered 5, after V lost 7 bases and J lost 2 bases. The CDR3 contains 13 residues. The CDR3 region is CASTKTGPYEQYF. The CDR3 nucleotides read TGTGCCAGCACCAAGACAGGGCCCTACGAGCAGTACTTC.

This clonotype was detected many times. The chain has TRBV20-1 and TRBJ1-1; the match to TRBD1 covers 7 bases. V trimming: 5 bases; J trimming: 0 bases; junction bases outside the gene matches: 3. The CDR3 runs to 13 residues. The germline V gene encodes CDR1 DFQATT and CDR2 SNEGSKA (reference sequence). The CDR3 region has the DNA TGCAGTGCTTTGGACAGGATGAACACTGAAGCTTTCTTT. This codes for CSALDRMNTEAFF.

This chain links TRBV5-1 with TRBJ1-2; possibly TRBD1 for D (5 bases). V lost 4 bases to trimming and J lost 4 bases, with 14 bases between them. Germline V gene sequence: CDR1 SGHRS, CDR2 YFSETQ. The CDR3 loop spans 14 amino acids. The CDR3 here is CASSPRDLSYGYTF. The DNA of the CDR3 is TGCGCCAGCAGCCCAAGGGACCTGAGCTATGGCTACACCTTC.

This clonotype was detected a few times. The CDR3 loop is CASSPPLAGASYEQYF. As DNA, the CDR3 is TGTGCCAGCTCACCACCGTTAGCGGGGGCCTCCTACGAGCAGTACTTC. J is TRBJ2-7 and V is TRBV18, with TRBD2 matching 9 bases. J lost 0 bases, V lost 0 bases, and 3 bases had no gene match. The CDR3 contains 16 residues. CDR1 and CDR2 (germline): KGHSH, LQKENI.

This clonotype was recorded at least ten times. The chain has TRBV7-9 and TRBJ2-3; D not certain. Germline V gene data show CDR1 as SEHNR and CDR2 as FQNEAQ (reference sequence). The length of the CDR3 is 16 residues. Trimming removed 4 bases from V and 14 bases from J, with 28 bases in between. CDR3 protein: CASSSTTRGRLAHPYF. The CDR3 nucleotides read TGTGCCAGCAGCTCCACTACCAGAGGCCGCCTCGCCCATCCGTATTTT.

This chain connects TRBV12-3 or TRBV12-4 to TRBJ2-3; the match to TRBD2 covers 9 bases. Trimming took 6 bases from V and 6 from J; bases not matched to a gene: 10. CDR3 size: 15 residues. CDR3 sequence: CASSRDSGGGDTQYF. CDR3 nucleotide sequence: TGTGCCAGCAGCCGCGATAGCGGGGGAGGGGATACGCAGTATTTT.

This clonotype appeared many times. The CDR3 protein is CASSQPGGTDTQYF. CDR3 coding DNA: TGTGCCAGCAGTCAGCCGGGGGGCACAGATACGCAGTATTTT. The chain has TRBV12-3 or TRBV12-4 and TRBJ2-3; D might be TRBD2 (6 bases). The CDR3 length is 14 residues. Trimming pared 5 bases from V and 1 base from J, leaving 10 bases between.

CDR3 sequence reads: CASSDGQPNYGYTF. The CDR3 DNA sequence: TGTGCCAGCAGCGACGGACAACCCAACTATGGCTACACCTTC. The chain carries TRBV9 and TRBJ1-2; a possible D gene is TRBD1 (5 bases). Trimming shortened V by 3 bases and J by 2 bases, and 11 bases separated the two germline ends. This CDR3 region has 14 residues. Germline CDR1 reads SGDLS; CDR2 reads YYNGEE.

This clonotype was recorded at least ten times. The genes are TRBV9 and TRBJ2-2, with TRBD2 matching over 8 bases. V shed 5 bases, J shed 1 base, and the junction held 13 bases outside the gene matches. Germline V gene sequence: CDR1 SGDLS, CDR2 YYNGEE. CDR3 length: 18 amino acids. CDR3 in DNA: TGTGCCAGCAGGCCGGGTGCCGGCGGGGGGATGAACACCGGGGAGCTGTTTTTT. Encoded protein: CASRPGAGGGMNTGELFF. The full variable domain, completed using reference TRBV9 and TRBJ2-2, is DSGVTQTPKHLITATGQRVTLRCSPRSGDLSVYWYQQSLDQGLQFLIQYYNGEERAKGNILERFSAQQFPDLHSELNLSSLELGDSALYFCASRPGAGGGMNTGELFFGEGSRLTVL.

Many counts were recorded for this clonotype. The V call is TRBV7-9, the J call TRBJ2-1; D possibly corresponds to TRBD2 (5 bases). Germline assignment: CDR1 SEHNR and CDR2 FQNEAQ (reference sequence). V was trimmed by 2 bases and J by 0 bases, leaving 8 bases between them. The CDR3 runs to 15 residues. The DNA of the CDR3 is TGTGCCAGCAGCTTAAGAGGGATCTCCTACAATGAGCAGTTCTTC. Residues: CASSLRGISYNEQFF.

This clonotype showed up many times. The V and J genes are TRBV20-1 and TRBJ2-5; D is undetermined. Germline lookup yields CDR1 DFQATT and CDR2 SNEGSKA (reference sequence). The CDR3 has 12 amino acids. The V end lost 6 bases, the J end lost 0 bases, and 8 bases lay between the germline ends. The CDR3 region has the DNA TGCAGTGCCCAGAGGTACCAAGAGACCCAGTACTTC. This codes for CSAQRYQETQYF.